These 3 T cell receptor beta chains came from one sample sequenced in a study of siplizumab effects on memory and regulatory T cells. Assay used: immunoSEQ multiplex PCR; TCRdb lists only in-frame clones, some missing. The data show approximately 60,000 clones, with around three quarters seen just once and roughly 0.4% held by the top ten. The sequencing input was memory CD4+ T cells sorted from blood. These receptors were obtained from a human donor in good health.

The chain recombines TRBV29-1 with TRBJ2-7; TRBD2 matches 13 bases. The CDR3 contains 14 residues. From germline, CDR1 is SQVTM and CDR2 ANQGSEA. Trimming took 6 bases from V and 7 from J; bases not matched to a gene: 9. The CDR3 sequence: CSVPGLAGLREQYF. The CDR3, as DNA: TGCAGCGTCCCGGGACTAGCGGGGCTGAGGGAGCAGTACTTC.

The V call is TRBV7-7, the J call TRBJ2-2; D gene unclear. Trimming took 5 bases from V and 5 from J, leaving 9 bases between them. This CDR3 has 13 amino acids. Germline CDR1 is SSHAT and CDR2 is FNYEAQ (reference sequence). CDR3 region: CASSNEPTGELFF. The CDR3 bases are TGTGCCAGCAGCAATGAGCCTACCGGGGAGCTGTTTTTT.

The chain has TRBV18 and TRBJ2-3, with D perhaps TRBD1 (5 bases). CDR3 length equals 13 residues. V gave up 10 bases and J gave up 1 base, with 12 bases separating them. Germline assignment: CDR1 KGHSH and CDR2 LQKENI. Written as DNA, the CDR3 is TGTGCCACCTCTAGGGGTCGCACAGATACGCAGTATTTT. Translating it yields CATSRGRTDTQYF.